This T cell receptor (beta chain) is from a study of beta chain features in type 1 diabetes. Findings and caveats of the study: Among all four CD4+ subsets, Type 1 diabetes patients had TCRB CDR3s that were moderately but significantly shorter.

Notes on this clone: Antigen: not known.

Of the isolated RNA, all was reverse transcribed, and so the sequenced material was expressed TCRB transcripts. Repertoires were generated with immunoSEQ multiplex PCR, while TCRdb's copy carries only in-frame clones and drops some. Counted here are 250,000 to 300,000 clones, 24% occurring once; the ten biggest clones make up 0.012%. Trimming at V came to 3 bases and at J to 5 bases, leaving 15 bases not matched to a gene. Germline V gene data show CDR1 as SQVTM and CDR2 as ANQGSEA. There are 16 residues in the CDR3. A single heparinised draw of approximately 100 mL on average was taken per donor. Sorting based on CD45RO/CCR7/CD25/CD127/CD95/CD27 separated CD4+ naive, central memory, regulatory and stem cell-like memory cells.

This TCR derives from a woman in her thirties with type 1 diabetes. V gene TRBV29-1 combines with J gene TRBJ2-5; 7 bases are shared with TRBD2. Source material: naive CD4+ T cells from blood. In DNA, the CDR3 is TGCAGCGTTGAGTTGCTGACTAGCTTACGATGGGAGACCCAGTACTTC. Encoded protein: CSVELLTSLRWETQYF.